This T cell receptor beta chain originates from a study of T cell responses to AZD1222 COVID-19 vaccine (dated by TCRdb to the early 2020s). For context, the study as a whole: TCR sequencing was performed for approximately 240 trial participants, of whom about 200 were given two doses of AZD1222 and around 25 were given two doses of MenACWY control vaccine. Trial participants were enrolled by age into subgroups of 18-55, 56-69 and 70-plus years, and around 140, 26 and 57 TCR-sequenced participants, respectively, were included in these subgroups. The full study reports these points: Participants were mostly white British, with more females than males. The authors suggested clonal diversity may have been underestimated. The 56-69-year group was small, and its depth increase did not reach significance, likely because of low power. Vaccine-associated CD4 TCRs spanned the whole spike protein, with dominant responses in regions 160-218 and 743-854. No day 14 peak-response samples were available, so repertoires were characterized only after the peak T cell response. Conclusions about previously exposed vaccinees were limited because only six AZD1222 recipients were SARS-CoV-2 seropositive at baseline. Epitopes outside the regions mutated in the B.1.351 and B.1.1.7 variants were reportedly recognized by nearly half of the unique spike-specific TCRs. After two AZD1222 doses, both the breadth and the depth of spike-specific TCRs were significantly higher than at day 0 and than in MenACWY recipients.

The CDR3 regions of human TCRbeta chains were subjected to immunosequencing. Per the original workflow: TCRs in the repertoires were compared against a reference library of SARS-CoV-2-specific TCRs that had been generated with the MIRA antigen-specificity platform. Breadth was defined as the fraction of unique TCRs that were SARS-CoV-2-associated. Depth was defined as the fraction of total T cells that were SARS-CoV-2-associated. Using the MIRA data, every spike-specific TCR was mapped to the spike region that the TCR reacted to and assigned to either a CD4 or a CD8 class. Log10-transformed breadth and depth values were compared by one-way ANOVA with Sidak's multiple comparisons tests. TCRdb re-hosts the immuneACCESS table, in-frame sequences only. Its copies lack some clones; in the studies checked, an unresolved V gene accounts for under half of them, and the cause for the rest is not known. Clone size and V and J calls were adopted from that table, with D and trimming inferred from the DNA. The sample table contains 89,000 or so clones; only one count was recorded for more than 85% of them. Of the sample, 25% to 30% is held by the ten largest clones.

About this clone: Its antigen specificity is not known. No base quality information exists; no much larger clone differs at one position.

What the time point label conveys for this sample: about 28 days (+/-7) after the second vaccine dose. AZD1222 recipients with second doses at about 4 weeks or about 12 weeks were pooled, because spike-specific TCR depth and breadth did not differ between schedules. Vaccinee samples were obtained from the UK trials COV001 and COV002, which included a single-blind randomized controlled phase 2/3 trial of AZD1222 (ChAdOx1 nCoV-19) in healthy adults. For TCRbeta chain sequencing, PBMC samples were collected from trial participants at day 0 and at day 28 after the second dose. The CDR3 starts with the cysteine, ends with the phenylalanine, and has 17 residues. Left in the record is the CDR3 DNA by itself, 51 bases read in frame from the first base. Germline trimming amounts to 3 bases on V and 2 bases on J, with 5 as the count of junction bases outside the gene matches. CDR1 and CDR2 were assigned from the germline V gene as SGHTA and FQGNSA.

In this chain, TRBV7-2 is recombined with TRBJ2-6, with 9 bases in between that match TRBD1. Sequences were derived from peripheral blood, sampled 28 days after the second AZD1222 dose. The TCR sequence derives from an adult who received the AZD1222 COVID-19 vaccine. In nucleotide form, the sequence is TGTGCCAGCAGCTTGGACAGGGGACCCCCTGGGGCCAACGTCCTGACTTTC. It codes for CASSLDRGPPGANVLTF.